What follows describes a single T cell receptor (beta chain). The CDR3 runs to 15 residues. Germline V CDR1 and CDR2: SGHNT, YENEEA. V trimming: 4 bases; J trimming: 7 bases; junction bases outside the gene matches: 7. This record belongs to a study of OX40 agonist ivuxolimab in advanced cancers. Study details: Enrollees could have had prior anti-PD-1, anti-PD-L1 or anti-CTLA-4 therapy, which about 42% had received.

Sequenced by immunoSEQ multiplex PCR; TCRdb stores in-frame clones only, minus some. This table has tens of thousands of clones, 86% appearing once. Patients who had autoimmune disease history or got systemic immunosuppression were left out. This sample comprised CD4+ or CD8+ T cells sorted from blood, obtained in a trial of the OX40 agonist ivuxolimab. The receptor comes from an adult with an advanced solid tumor such as melanoma, head and neck, liver or kidney cancer. The V and J genes are TRBV11-3 and TRBJ2-2, with 9 bases that match TRBD1. The CDR3 loop reads CASSSRGQGNGELFF. CDR3 in DNA: TGTGCCAGCAGCTCCCGGGGACAGGGAAACGGGGAGCTGTTTTTT. Filled out from reference TRBV11-3 and TRBJ2-2, the complete variable domain reads EAGVVQSPRYKIIEKKQPVAFWCNPISGHNTLYWYLQNLGQGPELLIRYENEEAVDDSQLPKDRFSAERLKGVDSTLKIQPAELGDSAVYLCASSSRGQGNGELFFGEGSRLTVL.